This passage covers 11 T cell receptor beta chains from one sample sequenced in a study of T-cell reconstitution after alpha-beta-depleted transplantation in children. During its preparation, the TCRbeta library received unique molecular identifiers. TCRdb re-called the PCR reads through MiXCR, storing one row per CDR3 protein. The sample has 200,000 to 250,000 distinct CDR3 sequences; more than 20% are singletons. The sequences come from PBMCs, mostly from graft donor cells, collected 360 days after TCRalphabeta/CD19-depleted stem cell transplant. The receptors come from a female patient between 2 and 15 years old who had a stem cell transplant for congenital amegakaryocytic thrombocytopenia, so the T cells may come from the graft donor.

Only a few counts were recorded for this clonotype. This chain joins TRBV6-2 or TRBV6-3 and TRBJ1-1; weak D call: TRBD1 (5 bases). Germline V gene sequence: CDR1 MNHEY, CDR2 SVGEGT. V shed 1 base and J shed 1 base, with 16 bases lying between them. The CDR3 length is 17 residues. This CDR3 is CASSYLAGIGANTEAFF. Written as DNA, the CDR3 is TGTGCCAGCAGTTACTTGGCAGGGATCGGGGCGAACACTGAAGCTTTCTTT.

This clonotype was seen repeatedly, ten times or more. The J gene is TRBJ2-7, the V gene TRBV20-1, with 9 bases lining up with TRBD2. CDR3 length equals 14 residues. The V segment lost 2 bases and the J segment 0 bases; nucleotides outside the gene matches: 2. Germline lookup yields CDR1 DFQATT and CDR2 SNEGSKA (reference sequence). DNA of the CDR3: TGCAGTGCTAGACTAGCGGGGACCTCCTACGAGCAGTACTTC. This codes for CSARLAGTSYEQYF.

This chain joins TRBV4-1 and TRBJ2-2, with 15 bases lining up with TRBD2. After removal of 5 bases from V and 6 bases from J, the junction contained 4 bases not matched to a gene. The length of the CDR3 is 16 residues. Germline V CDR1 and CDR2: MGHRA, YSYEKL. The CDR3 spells CASSNGLAGGAGELFF. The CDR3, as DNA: TGCGCCAGCAGCAACGGACTAGCGGGAGGGGCCGGGGAGCTGTTTTTT.

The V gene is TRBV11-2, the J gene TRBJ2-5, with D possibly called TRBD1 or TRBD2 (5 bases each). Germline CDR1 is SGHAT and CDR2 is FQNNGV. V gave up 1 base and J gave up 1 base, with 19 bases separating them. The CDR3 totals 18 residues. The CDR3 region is CASSLVWLFGTAQETQYF. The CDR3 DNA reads TGTGCCAGCAGCTTAGTCTGGCTCTTCGGGACCGCCCAAGAGACCCAGTACTTC. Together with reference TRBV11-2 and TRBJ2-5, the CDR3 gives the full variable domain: EAGVAQSPRYKIIEKRQSVAFWCNPISGHATLYWYQQILGQGPKLLIQFQNNGVVDDSQLPKDRFSAERLKGVDSTLKIQPAKLEDSAVYLCASSLVWLFGTAQETQYFGPGTRLLVL.

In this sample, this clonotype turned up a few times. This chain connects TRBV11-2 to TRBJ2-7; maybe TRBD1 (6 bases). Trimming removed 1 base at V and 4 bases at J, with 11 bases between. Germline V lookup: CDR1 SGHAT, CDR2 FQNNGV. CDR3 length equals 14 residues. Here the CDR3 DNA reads TGTGCCAGCAGCTTAGGGTCGGGGACATACGAGCAGTACTTC. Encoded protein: CASSLGSGTYEQYF.

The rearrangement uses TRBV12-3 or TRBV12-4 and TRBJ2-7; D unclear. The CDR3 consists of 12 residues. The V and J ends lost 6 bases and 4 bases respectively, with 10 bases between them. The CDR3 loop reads CASSRFPYEQYF. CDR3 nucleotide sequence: TGTGCCAGCAGCCGATTCCCATACGAGCAGTACTTC.

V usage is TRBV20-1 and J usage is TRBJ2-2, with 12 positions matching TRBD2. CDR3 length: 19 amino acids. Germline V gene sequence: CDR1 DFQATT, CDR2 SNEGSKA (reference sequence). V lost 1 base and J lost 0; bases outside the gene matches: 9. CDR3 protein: CSARVGLAGGITNTGELFF. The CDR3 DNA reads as TGCAGTGCTAGAGTAGGCCTAGCGGGGGGGATAACGAACACCGGGGAGCTGTTTTTT.

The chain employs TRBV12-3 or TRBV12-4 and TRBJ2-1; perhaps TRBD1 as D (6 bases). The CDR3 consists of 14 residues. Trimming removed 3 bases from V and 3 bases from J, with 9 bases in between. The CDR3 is CASSFSGHYNEQFF. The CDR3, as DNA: TGTGCCAGCAGTTTCTCGGGACACTACAATGAGCAGTTCTTC.

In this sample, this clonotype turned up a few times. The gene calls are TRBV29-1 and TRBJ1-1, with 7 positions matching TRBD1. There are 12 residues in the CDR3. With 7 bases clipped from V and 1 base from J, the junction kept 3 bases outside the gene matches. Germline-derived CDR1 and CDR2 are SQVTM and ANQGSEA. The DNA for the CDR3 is TGCAGCGCCCGGACAGGGAACACTGAAGCTTTCTTT. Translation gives CSARTGNTEAFF.

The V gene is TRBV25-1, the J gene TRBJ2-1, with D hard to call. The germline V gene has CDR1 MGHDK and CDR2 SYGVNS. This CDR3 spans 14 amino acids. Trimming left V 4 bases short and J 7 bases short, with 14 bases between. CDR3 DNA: TGTGCCAGCAGTGCGTACCAGATTAAGAATGAGCAGTTCTTC. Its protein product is CASSAYQIKNEQFF.

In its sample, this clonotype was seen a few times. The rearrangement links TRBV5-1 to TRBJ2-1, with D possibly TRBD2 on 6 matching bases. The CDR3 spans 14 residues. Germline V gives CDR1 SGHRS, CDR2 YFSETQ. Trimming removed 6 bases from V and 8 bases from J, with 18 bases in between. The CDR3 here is CASTYGSGVDEQFF. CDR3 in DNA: TGCGCCAGCACCTACGGGAGTGGGGTCGATGAGCAGTTCTTC. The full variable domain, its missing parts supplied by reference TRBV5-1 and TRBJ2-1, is KAGVTQTPRYLIKTRGQQVTLSCSPISGHRSVSWYQQTPGQGLQFLFEYFSETQRNKGNFPGRFSGRQFSNSRSEMNVSTLELGDSALYLCASTYGSGVDEQFFGPGTRLTVL.